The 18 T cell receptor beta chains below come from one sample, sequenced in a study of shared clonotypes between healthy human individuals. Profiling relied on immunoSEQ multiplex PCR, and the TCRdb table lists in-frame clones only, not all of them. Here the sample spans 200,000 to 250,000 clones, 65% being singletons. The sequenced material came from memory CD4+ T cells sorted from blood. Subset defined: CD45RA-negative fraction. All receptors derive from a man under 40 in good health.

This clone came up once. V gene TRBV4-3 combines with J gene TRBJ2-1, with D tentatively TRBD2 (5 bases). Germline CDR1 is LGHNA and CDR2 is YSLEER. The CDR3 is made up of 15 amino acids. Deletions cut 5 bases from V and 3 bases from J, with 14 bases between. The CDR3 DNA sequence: TGCGCCAGCAGCTTGGGCCCAGCGGACTACAATGAGCAGTTCTTC. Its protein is CASSLGPADYNEQFF.

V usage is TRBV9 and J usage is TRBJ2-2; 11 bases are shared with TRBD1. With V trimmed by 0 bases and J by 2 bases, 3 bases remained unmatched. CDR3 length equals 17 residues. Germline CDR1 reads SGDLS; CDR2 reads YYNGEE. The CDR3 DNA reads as TGTGCCAGCAGCGTAGCCGGGACAGGGGGAAACACCGGGGAGCTGTTTTTT. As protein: CASSVAGTGGNTGELFF.

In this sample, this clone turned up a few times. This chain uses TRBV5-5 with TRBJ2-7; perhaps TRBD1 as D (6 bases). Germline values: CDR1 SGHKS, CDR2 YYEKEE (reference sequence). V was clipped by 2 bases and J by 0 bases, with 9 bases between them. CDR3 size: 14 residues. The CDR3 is CASSFGDISYEQYF. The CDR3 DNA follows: TGTGCCAGCAGCTTTGGGGACATCTCCTACGAGCAGTACTTC. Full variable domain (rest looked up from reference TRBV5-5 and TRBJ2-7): DAGVTQSPTHLIKTRGQQVTLRCSPISGHKSVSWYQQVLGQGPQFIFQYYEKEERGRGNFPDRFSARQFPNYSSELNVNALLLGDSALYLCASSFGDISYEQYFGPGTRLTVT.

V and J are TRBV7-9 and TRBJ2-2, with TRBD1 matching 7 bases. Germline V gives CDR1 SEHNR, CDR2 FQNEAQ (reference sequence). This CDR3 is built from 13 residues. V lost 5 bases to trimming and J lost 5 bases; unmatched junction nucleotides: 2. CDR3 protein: CASSLDRTGELFF. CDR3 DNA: TGTGCCAGCAGCCTGGACAGGACCGGGGAGCTGTTTTTT.

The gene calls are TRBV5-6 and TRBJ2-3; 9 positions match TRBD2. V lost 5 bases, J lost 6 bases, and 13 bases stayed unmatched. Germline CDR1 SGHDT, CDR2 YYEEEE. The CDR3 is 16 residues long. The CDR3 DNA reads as TGTGCCAGCAGTTTGAGAGCGGGAGGATGGTTGGATACGCAGTATTTT. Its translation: CASSLRAGGWLDTQYF.

CDR3 sequence: CASSPLAGANEQFF. The CDR3 nucleotides read TGCGCCAGCAGCCCCTTAGCGGGAGCGAATGAGCAGTTCTTC. The chain uses TRBV5-1 and TRBJ2-1; 9 bases fit TRBD2. The V gene's germline CDR1 is SGHRS and CDR2 YFSETQ. V trimming: 4 bases; J trimming: 7 bases; junction bases outside the gene matches: 6. The CDR3 has 14 amino acids.

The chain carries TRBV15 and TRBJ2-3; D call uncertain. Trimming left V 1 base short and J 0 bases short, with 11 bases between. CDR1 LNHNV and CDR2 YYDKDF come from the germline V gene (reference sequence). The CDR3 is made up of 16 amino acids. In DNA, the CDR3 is TGTGCCACCAGCAGAGGCGTTGGCGCTAGCACAGATACGCAGTATTTT. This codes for CATSRGVGASTDTQYF.

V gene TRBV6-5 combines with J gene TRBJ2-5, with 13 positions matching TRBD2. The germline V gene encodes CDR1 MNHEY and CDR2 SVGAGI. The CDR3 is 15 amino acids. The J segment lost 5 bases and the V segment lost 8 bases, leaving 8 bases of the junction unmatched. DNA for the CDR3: TGTGCCAGCCGGGGGACTAGCGGGATCTCGGAGACCCAGTACTTC. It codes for CASRGTSGISETQYF.

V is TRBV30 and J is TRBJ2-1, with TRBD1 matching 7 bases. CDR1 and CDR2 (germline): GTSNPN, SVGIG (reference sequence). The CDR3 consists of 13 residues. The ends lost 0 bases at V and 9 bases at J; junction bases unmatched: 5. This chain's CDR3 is CAWSVKGAGEQFF. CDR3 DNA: TGTGCCTGGAGTGTAAAGGGGGCGGGTGAGCAGTTCTTC.

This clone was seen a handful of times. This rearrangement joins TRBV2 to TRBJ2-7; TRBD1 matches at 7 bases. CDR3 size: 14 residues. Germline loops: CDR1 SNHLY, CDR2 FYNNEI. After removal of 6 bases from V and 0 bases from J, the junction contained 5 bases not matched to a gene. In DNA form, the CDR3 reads TGTGCCAGCAGGTTCAACAGGGGCTCCTACGAGCAGTACTTC. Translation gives CASRFNRGSYEQYF. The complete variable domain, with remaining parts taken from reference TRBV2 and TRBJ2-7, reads EPEVTQTPSHQVTQMGQEVILRCVPISNHLYFYWYRQILGQKVEFLVSFYNNEISEKSEIFDDQFSVERPDGSNFTLKIRSTKLEDSAMYFCASRFNRGSYEQYFGPGTRLTVT.

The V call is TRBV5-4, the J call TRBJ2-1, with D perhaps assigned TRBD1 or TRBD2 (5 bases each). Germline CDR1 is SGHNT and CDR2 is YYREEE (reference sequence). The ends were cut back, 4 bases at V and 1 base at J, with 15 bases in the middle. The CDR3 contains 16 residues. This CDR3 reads CASSRPGTASYNEQFF. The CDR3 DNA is TGTGCCAGCAGCAGACCCGGGACCGCATCCTACAATGAGCAGTTCTTC.

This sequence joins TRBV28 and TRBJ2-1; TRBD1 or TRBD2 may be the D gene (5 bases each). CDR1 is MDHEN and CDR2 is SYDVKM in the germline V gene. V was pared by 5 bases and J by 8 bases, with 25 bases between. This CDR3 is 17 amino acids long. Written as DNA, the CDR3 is TGTGCCAGCAGTCAAACAGGACTCACGGGTGGTAGCGATGAGCAGTTCTTC. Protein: CASSQTGLTGGSDEQFF.

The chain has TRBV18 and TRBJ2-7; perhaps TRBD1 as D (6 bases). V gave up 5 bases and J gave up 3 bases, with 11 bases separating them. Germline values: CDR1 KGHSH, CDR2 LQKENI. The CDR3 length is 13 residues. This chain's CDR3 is CASSDGQIYEQYF. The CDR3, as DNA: TGTGCCAGCTCAGACGGACAGATCTACGAGCAGTACTTC.

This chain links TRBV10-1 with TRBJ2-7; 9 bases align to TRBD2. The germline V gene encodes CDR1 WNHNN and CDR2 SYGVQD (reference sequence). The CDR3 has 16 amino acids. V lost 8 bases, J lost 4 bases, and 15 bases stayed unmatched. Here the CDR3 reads CASHSTSGTSLYEQYF. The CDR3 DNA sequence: TGCGCCAGCCACTCTACGTCCGGGACTAGCCTGTACGAGCAGTACTTC.

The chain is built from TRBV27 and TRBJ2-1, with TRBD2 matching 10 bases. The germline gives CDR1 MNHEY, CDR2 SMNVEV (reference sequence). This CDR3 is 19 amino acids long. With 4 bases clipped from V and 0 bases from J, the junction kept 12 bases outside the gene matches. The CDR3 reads CASSSSLILAGSSYNEQFF. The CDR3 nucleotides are TGTGCCAGCAGTTCCTCATTAATACTAGCGGGAAGCTCCTACAATGAGCAGTTCTTC.

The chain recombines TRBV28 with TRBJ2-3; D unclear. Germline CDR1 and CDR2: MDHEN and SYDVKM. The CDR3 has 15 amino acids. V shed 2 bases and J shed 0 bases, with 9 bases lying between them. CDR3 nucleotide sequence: TGTGCCAGCAGTTTAAGTTTCGGGAGCACAGATACGCAGTATTTT. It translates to CASSLSFGSTDTQYF.

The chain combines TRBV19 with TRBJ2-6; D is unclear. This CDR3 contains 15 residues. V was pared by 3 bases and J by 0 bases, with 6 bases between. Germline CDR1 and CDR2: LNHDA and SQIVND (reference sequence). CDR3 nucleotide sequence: TGTGCCAGTAGTATCCCAACCTCTGGGGCCAACGTCCTGACTTTC. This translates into CASSIPTSGANVLTF. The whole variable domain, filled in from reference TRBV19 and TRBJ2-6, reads DGGITQSPKYLFRKEGQNVTLSCEQNLNHDAMYWYRQDPGQGLRLIYYSQIVNDFQKGDIAEGYSVSREKKESFPLTVTSAQKNPTAFYLCASSIPTSGANVLTFGAGSRLTVL.

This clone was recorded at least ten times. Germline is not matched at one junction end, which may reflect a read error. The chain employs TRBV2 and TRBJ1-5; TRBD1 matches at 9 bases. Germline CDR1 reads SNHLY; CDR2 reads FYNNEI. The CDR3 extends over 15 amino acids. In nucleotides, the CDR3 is TGTGCCAGCAGTGACGGACAGGGGACCAATCGGCCCCAGCATTTT. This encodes CASSDGQGTNRPQHF.